The TCR beta chain under discussion was sequenced for a study of T-cell memory formation after mild COVID-19. Germline CDR1 and CDR2: SGHKS and YYEKEE (reference sequence). Germline trimming cut 4 bases from V and 6 bases from J; bases unmatched to any gene: 8. The CDR3 runs to 15 residues. One entry per CDR3 protein, called by TCRdb with MiXCR from the 5' RACE reads. The data show about 410,000 distinct CDR3 sequences, roughly 17% seen once. This TCR was recovered from a man aged 18 to 29 who had mild COVID-19 (a few samples of this study predate the infection). Cell type and time point are not known. J is TRBJ1-4 and V is TRBV5-5, with 8 positions matching TRBD1. Sequenced input: PBMCs or a T cell subset sorted from them (not recorded which). The CDR3, as DNA: TGTGCCAGCAGCCCCTGGACAGGGAGGGATGAAAAACTGTTTTTT. Translation: CASSPWTGRDEKLFF.